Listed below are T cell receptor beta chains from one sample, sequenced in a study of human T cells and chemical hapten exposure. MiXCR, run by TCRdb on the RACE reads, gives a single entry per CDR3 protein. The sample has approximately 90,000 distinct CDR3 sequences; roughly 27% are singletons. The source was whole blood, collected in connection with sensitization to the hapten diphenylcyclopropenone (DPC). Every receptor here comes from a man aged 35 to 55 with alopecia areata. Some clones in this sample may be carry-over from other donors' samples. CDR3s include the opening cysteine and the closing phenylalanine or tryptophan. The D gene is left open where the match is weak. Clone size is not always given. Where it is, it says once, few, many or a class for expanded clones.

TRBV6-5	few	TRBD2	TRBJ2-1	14	CASSQSGRAGEQFF	TGTGCCAGCAGCCAAAGCGGGAGGGCTGGCGAGCAGTTCTTC
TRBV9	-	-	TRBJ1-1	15	CASSTTQGGRTEAFF	TGTGCCAGCAGCACAACTCAGGGAGGAAGGACTGAAGCTTTCTTT
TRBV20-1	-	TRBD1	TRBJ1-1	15	CSASRTGVRNTEAFF	TGCAGTGCTAGCAGGACAGGGGTCAGGAACACTGAAGCTTTCTTT
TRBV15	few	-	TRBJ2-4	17	CATSREGGLGGKNIQYF	TGTGCCACCAGCAGAGAGGGAGGCTTAGGGGGAAAAAACATTCAGTACTTC
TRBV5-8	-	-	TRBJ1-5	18	CASSLGNSPAQGNQPQHF	TGTGCCAGCAGCTTGGGGAACTCCCCCGCGCAGGGGAATCAGCCCCAGCATTTT
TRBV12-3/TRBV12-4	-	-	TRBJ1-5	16	CASSFTGRGNNQPQHF	TGTGCCAGCAGTTTTACAGGGCGAGGTAATAATCAGCCCCAGCATTTT
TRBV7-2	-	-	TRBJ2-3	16	CASSNQGRLSTDTQYF	TGTGCCAGCAGCAACCAGGGGAGATTGAGCACAGATACGCAGTATTTT
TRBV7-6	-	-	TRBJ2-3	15	CASSLQRTGADTQYF	TGTGCCAGCAGCTTACAAAGAACGGGGGCAGATACGCAGTATTTT
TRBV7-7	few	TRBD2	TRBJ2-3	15	CASSRGLAVEDTQYF	TGTGCCAGCAGCCGAGGACTAGCAGTGGAAGATACGCAGTATTTT
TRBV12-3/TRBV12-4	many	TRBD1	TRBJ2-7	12	CASSQDRDEQYF	TGTGCCAGCAGTCAGGACAGGGACGAGCAGTACTTC
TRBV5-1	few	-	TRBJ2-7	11	CASSSGPDSYF	TGCGCCAGCAGCTCGGGACCGGATTCGTACTTC
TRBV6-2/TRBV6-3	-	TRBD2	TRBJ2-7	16	CASSYHGLAGHYEQYF	TGTGCCAGCAGTTACCATGGACTAGCGGGACACTACGAGCAGTACTTC
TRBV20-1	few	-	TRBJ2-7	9	CSASFEQYF	TGCAGTGCTAGCTTCGAGCAGTACTTC
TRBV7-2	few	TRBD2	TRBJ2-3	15	CASSSRSGSTDTQYF	TGTGCCAGCAGCTCCCGTAGCGGGAGTACAGATACGCAGTATTTT
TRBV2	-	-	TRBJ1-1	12	CASRVSTTEAFF	TGTGCCAGCAGAGTGTCAACCACTGAAGCTTTCTTT
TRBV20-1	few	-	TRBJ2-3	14	CSAQGARSTDTQYF	TGCAGTGCCCAAGGGGCTAGAAGCACAGATACGCAGTATTTT
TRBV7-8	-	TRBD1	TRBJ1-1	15	CASSLRTGKNTEAFF	TGTGCCAGCAGCCTCCGGACAGGGAAAAACACTGAAGCTTTCTTT
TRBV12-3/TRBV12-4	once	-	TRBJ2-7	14	CASSLIAGIGEQYF	TGTGCCAGCAGTTTGATAGCAGGTATAGGGGAGCAGTACTTC
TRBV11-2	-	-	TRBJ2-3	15	CASSLSLGGTDTQYF	TGTGCCAGCAGCTTATCCCTGGGCGGCACAGATACGCAGTATTTT
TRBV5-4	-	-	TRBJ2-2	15	CASSLGPSGTGELFF	TGTGCCAGCAGCTTGGGGCCGAGCGGGACCGGGGAGCTGTTTTTT
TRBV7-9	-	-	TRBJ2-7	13	CASSSSGSYEQYF	TGTGCCAGCAGCTCTTCCGGGAGCTACGAGCAGTACTTC
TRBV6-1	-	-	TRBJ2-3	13	CATTTGEAHTQYF	TGTGCCACAACTACCGGGGAGGCTCATACGCAGTATTTT
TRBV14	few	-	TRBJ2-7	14	CASSRDIGPYEQYF	TGTGCCAGCAGCAGGGACATAGGGCCGTACGAGCAGTACTTC
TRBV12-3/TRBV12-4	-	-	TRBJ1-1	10	CASLKAEAFF	TGTGCCAGCCTCAAGGCTGAAGCTTTCTTT
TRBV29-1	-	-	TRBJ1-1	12	CSVEPANTEAFF	TGCAGCGTTGAGCCAGCCAACACTGAAGCTTTCTTT
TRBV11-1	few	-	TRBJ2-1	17	CASSLEGGAGAKNEQFF	TGTGCCAGCAGCTTAGAGGGGGGGGCAGGGGCAAAAAATGAGCAGTTCTTC
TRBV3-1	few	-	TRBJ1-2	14	CASSQDLKDYGYTF	TGTGCCAGCAGCCAAGATTTAAAGGACTATGGCTACACCTTC
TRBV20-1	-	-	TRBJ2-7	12	CSARGENYEQYF	TGCAGTGCTAGAGGGGAAAACTACGAGCAGTACTTC
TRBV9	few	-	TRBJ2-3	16	CASSVDSDLITDTQYF	TGTGCCAGCAGCGTAGATAGTGACCTCATTACAGATACGCAGTATTTT
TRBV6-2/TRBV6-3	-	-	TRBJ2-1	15	CASSYSWGHGTEQFF	TGTGCCAGCAGTTACTCGTGGGGGCACGGGACTGAGCAGTTCTTC
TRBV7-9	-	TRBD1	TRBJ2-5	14	CASSSSTGLETQYF	TGTGCCAGCAGCTCATCGACAGGGTTAGAGACCCAGTACTTC
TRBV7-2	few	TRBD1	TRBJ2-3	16	CASSLEGARSTDTQYF	TGTGCCAGCAGCTTAGAGGGGGCGCGTAGCACAGATACGCAGTATTTT
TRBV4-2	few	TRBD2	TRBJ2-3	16	CASSQTGLARIDTQYF	TGTGCCAGCAGCCAAACCGGACTAGCACGAATTGATACGCAGTATTTT
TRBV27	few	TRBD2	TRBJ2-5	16	CASKSGREGYQETQYF	TGTGCCAGCAAGAGCGGGAGGGAGGGGTATCAAGAGACCCAGTACTTC
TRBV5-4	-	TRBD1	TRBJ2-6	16	CASSWGQSSGANVLTF	TGTGCCAGCAGCTGGGGACAGAGCTCTGGGGCCAACGTCCTGACTTTC
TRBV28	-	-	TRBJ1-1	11	CASSRPFEAFF	TGTGCCAGCAGTAGGCCCTTTGAAGCTTTCTTT
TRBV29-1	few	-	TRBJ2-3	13	CSVGQPRTDTQYF	TGCAGCGTTGGACAGCCTCGCACAGATACGCAGTATTTT
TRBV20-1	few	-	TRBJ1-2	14	CSARDQTQNYGYTF	TGCAGTGCTAGAGATCAGACCCAAAACTATGGCTACACCTTC
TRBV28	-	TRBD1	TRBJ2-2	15	CASSPQDRETGELFF	TGTGCCAGCAGTCCCCAGGACAGGGAAACCGGGGAGCTGTTTTTT
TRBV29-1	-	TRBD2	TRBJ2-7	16	CSVVTLKREYGYEQYF	TGCAGCGTTGTAACCCTAAAGCGGGAGTACGGGTACGAGCAGTACTTC
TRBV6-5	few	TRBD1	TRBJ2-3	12	CATREGADTQYF	TGTGCCACCCGAGAGGGGGCGGATACGCAGTATTTT
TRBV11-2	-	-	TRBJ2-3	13	CASRARGTDTQYF	TGTGCCAGCAGAGCACGAGGCACAGATACGCAGTATTTT
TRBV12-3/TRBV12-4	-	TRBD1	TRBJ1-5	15	CASRATGTGNQPQHF	TGTGCCAGCAGAGCTACCGGGACAGGTAATCAGCCCCAGCATTTT
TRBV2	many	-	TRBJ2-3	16	CASSVRLPRSSDTQYF	TGTGCCAGCAGTGTAAGACTTCCGCGGAGTTCAGATACGCAGTATTTT
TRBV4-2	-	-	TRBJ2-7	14	CASSQVAVSDEQYF	TGTGCCAGCAGCCAAGTAGCGGTATCTGACGAGCAGTACTTC